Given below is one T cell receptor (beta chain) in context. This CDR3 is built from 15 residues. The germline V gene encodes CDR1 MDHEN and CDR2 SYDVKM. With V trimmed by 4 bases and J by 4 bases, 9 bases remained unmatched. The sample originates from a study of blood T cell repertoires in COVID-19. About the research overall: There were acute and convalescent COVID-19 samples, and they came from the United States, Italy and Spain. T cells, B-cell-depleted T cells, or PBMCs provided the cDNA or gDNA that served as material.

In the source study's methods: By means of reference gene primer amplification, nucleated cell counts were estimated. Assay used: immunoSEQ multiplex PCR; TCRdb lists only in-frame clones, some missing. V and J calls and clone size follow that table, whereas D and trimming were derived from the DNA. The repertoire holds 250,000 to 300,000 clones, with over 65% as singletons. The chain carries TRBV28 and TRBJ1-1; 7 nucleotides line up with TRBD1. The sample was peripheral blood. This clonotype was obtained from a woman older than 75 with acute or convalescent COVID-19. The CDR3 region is CASSSSDRALTEAFF. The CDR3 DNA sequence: TGTGCCAGCAGTTCCTCTGACAGGGCCCTCACTGAAGCTTTCTTT.